The next 7 T cell receptor beta chains were all read from a single sample in a study of cytomegalovirus exposure and HLA in healthy donors (dated by TCRdb to about 2017). The library was made by the immunoSEQ multiplex PCR assay. A mixture of 60 forward primers for TCR Vbeta segments and 13 reverse primers for TCR Jbeta segments was used in the multiplex PCR. Not all clones reach the TCRdb copy of this immuneACCESS table, which keeps in-frame sequences only. Checked studies attribute under half of the gap to unresolved V genes and leave the rest unexplained. The sample profile shows about 98,000 clones; roughly two thirds of them were found once. The top ten clones comprise 1.2% of the sample. Sequenced material: PBMCs. The receptors stem from a female donor in good health and CMV-seronegative.

Only a few counts were recorded for this clone. The rearrangement joins TRBV29-1 to TRBJ2-6; D gene uncertain. Trimming shortened V by 5 bases and J by 0 bases, and 5 bases separated the two germline ends. Germline assignment: CDR1 SQVTM and CDR2 ANQGSEA. The CDR3 spans 13 residues. CDR3 loop: CSVTASGANVLTF. CDR3 DNA sequence: TGCAGCGTTACAGCCTCTGGGGCCAACGTCCTGACTTTC.

The chain has TRBV9 and TRBJ1-5; tentative D call: TRBD1 (5 bases). The CDR3 length is 12 residues. V was shortened by 7 bases and J by 2 bases, with 7 bases between the two germline ends. The V gene's germline CDR1 is SGDLS and CDR2 YYNGEE. The CDR3 DNA reads as TGTGCCAGCGGAGGGGGCAATCAGCCCCAGCATTTT. Protein sequence: CASGGGNQPQHF.

This clone came up a few times. This CDR3 is CASSPPSRTSGSTDTQYF. The CDR3 coding sequence is TGTGCCAGCTCACCGCCTTCGAGGACTAGCGGCTCCACAGATACGCAGTATTTT. This rearrangement joins TRBV18 to TRBJ2-3, with 10 bases aligning to TRBD2. The V gene end was trimmed by 3 bases and the J gene end by 2 bases; junction bases not matched to a gene: 11. CDR3 length: 18 residues. Germline CDR1 is KGHSH and CDR2 is LQKENI.

This sequence joins TRBV7-9 and TRBJ2-1; 7 nucleotides agree with TRBD2. With 3 bases clipped from V and 4 bases from J, the junction kept 6 bases outside the gene matches. CDR1 is SEHNR and CDR2 is FQNEAQ in the germline V gene (reference sequence). The CDR3 extends over 15 amino acids. The CDR3 loop is CASSFPTSRYNEQFF. In DNA, the CDR3 is TGTGCCAGCAGCTTCCCGACTAGCCGGTACAATGAGCAGTTCTTC.

This clone is a singleton in its sample. J is TRBJ1-2 and V is TRBV29-1, with 7 positions matching TRBD1. Unmatched junction bases numbered 12, after V lost 7 bases and J lost 1 base. CDR1 and CDR2 (germline): SQVTM, ANQGSEA. The CDR3 is 15 amino acids. The CDR3 region is CSAEARDSHNYGYTF. Here the CDR3 DNA reads TGCAGCGCTGAGGCCCGGGACAGTCATAACTATGGCTACACCTTC.

The chain joins TRBV28 to TRBJ2-7; weak D call: TRBD1 (6 bases). The germline V gene has CDR1 MDHEN and CDR2 SYDVKM. The length of the CDR3 is 14 residues. With 5 bases removed from V and 0 bases from J, the gap between germline ends came to 11 bases. CDR3: CASSIRDISYEQYF. For the CDR3, the DNA is TGTGCCAGCAGTATCCGGGACATCTCCTACGAGCAGTACTTC.

This clone came up a few times. The J gene is TRBJ2-7, the V gene TRBV7-9; TRBD2 agrees at 7 bases. CDR3 length equals 13 residues. The germline CDR1 and CDR2 sequences are SEHNR and FQNEAQ (reference sequence). The junction had 3 bases not matched to a gene; V was cut back by 5 bases and J by 2 bases. The CDR3 here is CASSPRGAYEQYF. DNA for the CDR3: TGTGCCAGCAGCCCCCGGGGGGCCTACGAGCAGTACTTC.